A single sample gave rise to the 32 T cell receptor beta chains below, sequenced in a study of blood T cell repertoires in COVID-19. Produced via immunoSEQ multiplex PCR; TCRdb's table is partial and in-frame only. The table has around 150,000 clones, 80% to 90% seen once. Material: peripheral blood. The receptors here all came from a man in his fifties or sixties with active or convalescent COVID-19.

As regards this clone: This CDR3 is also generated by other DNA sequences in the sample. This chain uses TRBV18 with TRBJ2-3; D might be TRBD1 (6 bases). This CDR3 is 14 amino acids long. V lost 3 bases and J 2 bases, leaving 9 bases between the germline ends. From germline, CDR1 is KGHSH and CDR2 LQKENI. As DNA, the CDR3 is TGTGCCAGCTCACCGGGGGCCACCACAGATACGCAGTATTTT. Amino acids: CASSPGATTDTQYF.

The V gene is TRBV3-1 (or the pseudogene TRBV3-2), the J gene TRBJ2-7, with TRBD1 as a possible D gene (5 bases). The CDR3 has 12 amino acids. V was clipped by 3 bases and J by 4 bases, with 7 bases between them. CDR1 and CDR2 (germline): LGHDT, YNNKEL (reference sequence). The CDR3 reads CASSHGAYEQYF. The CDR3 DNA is TGTGCCAGCAGCCATGGGGCTTACGAGCAGTACTTC.

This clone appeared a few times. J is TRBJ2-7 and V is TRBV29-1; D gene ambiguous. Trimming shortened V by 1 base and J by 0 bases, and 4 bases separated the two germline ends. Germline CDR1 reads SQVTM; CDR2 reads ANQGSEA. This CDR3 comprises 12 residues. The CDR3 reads CSVEASSYEQYF. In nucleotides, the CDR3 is TGCAGCGTTGAAGCCAGCTCCTACGAGCAGTACTTC.

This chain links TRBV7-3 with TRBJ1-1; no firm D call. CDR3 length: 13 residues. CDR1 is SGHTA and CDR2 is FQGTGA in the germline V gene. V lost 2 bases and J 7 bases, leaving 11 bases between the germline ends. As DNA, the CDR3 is TGTGCCAGCAGCTTATCCCACGGAGGTGAAGCTTTCTTT. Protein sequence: CASSLSHGGEAFF.

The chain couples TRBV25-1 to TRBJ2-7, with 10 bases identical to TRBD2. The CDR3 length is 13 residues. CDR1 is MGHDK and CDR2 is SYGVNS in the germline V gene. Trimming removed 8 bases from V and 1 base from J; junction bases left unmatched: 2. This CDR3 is CASRTSGSYEQYF. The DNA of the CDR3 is TGTGCCAGCCGGACTAGCGGTTCCTACGAGCAGTACTTC.

CDR3 sequence: CASSVEGFTGELFF. In DNA, the CDR3 is TGTGCCAGCAGCGTAGAGGGGTTCACCGGGGAGCTGTTTTTT. The V call is TRBV9, the J call TRBJ2-2; tentative D call: TRBD1 (5 bases). Trimming stripped 0 bases from V and 4 bases from J, with 7 bases between. The germline CDR1 and CDR2 sequences are SGDLS and YYNGEE. This CDR3 contains 14 residues.

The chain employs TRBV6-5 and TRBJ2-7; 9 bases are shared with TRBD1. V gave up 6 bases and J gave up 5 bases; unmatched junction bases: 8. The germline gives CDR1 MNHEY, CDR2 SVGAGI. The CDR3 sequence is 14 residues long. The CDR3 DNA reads TGTGCCAGCAGCTTACAGGGGGCCTCGGACGAGCAGTACTTC. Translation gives CASSLQGASDEQYF.

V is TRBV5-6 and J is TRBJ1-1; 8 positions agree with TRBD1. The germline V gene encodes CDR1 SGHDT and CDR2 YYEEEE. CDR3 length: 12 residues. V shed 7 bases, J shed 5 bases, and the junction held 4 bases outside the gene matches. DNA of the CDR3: TGTGCCAGCGGAACAGGGGGGACTGAAGCTTTCTTT. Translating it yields CASGTGGTEAFF.

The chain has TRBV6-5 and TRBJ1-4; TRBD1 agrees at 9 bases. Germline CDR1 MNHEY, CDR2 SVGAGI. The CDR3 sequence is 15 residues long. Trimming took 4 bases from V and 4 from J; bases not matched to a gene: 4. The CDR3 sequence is CASSSLTGGNEKLFF. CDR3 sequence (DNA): TGTGCCAGCAGTTCCCTGACAGGGGGTAATGAAAAACTGTTTTTT.

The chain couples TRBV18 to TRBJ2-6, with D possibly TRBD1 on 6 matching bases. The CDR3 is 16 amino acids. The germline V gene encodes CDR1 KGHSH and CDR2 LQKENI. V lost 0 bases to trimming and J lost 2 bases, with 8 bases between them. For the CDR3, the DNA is TGTGCCAGCTCACCACCTAACAGGGCTGGGGCCAACGTCCTGACTTTC. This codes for CASSPPNRAGANVLTF.

In DNA, the CDR3 is TGCAGCGTTGATCTCGGGTGGGAGACCCAGTACTTC. The encoded protein is CSVDLGWETQYF. The chain employs TRBV29-1 and TRBJ2-5, with D hard to call. CDR1 and CDR2 from the germline V gene are SQVTM and ANQGSEA. The CDR3 is 12 amino acids. With 3 bases removed from V and 5 bases from J, the gap between germline ends came to 10 bases.

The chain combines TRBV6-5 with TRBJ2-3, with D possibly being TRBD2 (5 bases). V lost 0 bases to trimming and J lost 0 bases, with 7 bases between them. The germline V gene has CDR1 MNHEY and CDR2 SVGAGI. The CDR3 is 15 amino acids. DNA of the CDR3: TGTGCCAGCAGTTACTCGAGGACTAGCACAGATACGCAGTATTTT. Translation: CASSYSRTSTDTQYF.

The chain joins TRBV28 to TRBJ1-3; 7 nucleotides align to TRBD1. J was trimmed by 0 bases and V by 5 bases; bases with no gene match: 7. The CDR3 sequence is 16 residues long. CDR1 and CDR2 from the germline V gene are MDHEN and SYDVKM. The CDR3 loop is CASSRAGQSSGNTIYF. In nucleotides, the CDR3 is TGTGCCAGCAGTCGGGCGGGACAGAGCTCTGGAAACACCATATATTTT.

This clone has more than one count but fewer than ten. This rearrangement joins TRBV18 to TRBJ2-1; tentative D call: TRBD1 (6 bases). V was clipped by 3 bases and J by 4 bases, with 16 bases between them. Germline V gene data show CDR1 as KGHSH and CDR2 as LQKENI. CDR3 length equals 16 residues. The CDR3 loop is CASSPIGGFGYNEQFF. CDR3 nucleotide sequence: TGTGCCAGCTCACCCATAGGGGGATTCGGGTACAATGAGCAGTTCTTC.

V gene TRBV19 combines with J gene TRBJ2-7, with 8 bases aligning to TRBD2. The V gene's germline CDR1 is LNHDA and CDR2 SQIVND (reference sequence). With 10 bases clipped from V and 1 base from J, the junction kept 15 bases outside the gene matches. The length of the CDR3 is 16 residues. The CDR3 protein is CATGIFYGGGSYEQYF. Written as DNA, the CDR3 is TGTGCCACCGGGATCTTCTACGGGGGGGGGTCCTACGAGCAGTACTTC.

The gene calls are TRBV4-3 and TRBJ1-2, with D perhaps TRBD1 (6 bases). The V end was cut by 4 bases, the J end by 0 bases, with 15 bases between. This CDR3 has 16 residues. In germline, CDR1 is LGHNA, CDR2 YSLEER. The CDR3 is CASSRSLNRANYGYTF. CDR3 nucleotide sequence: TGCGCCAGCAGCCGAAGCCTTAACAGGGCTAACTATGGCTACACCTTC.

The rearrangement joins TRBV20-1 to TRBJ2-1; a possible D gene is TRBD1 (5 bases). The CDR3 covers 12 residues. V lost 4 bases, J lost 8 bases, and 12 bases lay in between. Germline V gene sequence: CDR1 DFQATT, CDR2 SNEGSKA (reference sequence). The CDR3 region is CSAIDLGDEQFF. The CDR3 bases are TGCAGTGCTATTGATCTAGGGGATGAGCAGTTCTTC.

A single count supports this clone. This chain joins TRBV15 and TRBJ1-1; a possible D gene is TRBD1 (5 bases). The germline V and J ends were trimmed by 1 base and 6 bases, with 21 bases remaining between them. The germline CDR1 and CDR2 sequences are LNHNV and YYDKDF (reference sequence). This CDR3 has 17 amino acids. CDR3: CATSRGGLGSGGPEAFF. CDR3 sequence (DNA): TGTGCCACCAGCAGAGGAGGTTTGGGTTCCGGGGGTCCTGAAGCTTTCTTT.

This CDR3 reads CASSLVGTGGSPLHF. The CDR3 DNA reads as TGTGCCAGCAGCTTAGTCGGGACAGGAGGATCACCCCTCCACTTT. V and J are TRBV7-2 and TRBJ1-6; TRBD1 aligns across 8 bases. Germline assignment: CDR1 SGHTA and CDR2 FQGNSA. The CDR3 extends over 15 amino acids. V lost 1 base and J lost 10; bases outside the gene matches: 6.

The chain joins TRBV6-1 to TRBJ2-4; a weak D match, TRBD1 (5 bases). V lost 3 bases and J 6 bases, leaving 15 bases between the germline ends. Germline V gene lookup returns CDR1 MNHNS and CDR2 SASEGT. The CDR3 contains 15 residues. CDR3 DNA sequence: TGTGCCAGCAGTGACCAAGGGGCGTTGGGAAACATTCAGTACTTC. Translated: CASSDQGALGNIQYF.

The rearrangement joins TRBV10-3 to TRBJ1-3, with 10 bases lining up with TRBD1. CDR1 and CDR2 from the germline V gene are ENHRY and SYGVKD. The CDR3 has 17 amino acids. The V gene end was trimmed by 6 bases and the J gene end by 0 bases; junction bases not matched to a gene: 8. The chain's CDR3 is CAIRQGQGSSSGNTIYF. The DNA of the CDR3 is TGTGCCATCAGGCAGGGACAGGGGTCCAGCTCTGGAAACACCATATATTTT.

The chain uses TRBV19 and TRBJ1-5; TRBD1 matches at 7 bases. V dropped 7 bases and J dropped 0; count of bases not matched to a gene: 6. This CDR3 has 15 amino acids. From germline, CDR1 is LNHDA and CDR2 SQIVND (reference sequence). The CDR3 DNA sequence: TGTGCCAGTATCCCTCAGGGGGTTAGCAATCAGCCCCAGCATTTT. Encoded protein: CASIPQGVSNQPQHF.

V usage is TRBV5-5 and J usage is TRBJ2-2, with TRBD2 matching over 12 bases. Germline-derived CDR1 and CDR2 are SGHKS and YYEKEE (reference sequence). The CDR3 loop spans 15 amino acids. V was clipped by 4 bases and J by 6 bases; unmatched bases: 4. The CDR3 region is CASSVGLAGAGELFF. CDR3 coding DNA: TGTGCCAGCAGCGTGGGACTAGCGGGCGCCGGGGAGCTGTTTTTT.

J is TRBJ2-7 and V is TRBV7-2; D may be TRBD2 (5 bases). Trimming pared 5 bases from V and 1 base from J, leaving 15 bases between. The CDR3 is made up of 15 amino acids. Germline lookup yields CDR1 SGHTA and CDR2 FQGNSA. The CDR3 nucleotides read TGTGCCAGCAGCCCTCTACCCCTAGCATCCTACGAGCAGTACTTC. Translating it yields CASSPLPLASYEQYF. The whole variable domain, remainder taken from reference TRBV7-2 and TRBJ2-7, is GAGVSQSPSNKVTEKGKDVELRCDPISGHTALYWYRQSLGQGLEFLIYFQGNSAPDKSGLPSDRFSAERTGGSVSTLTIQRTQQEDSAVYLCASSPLPLASYEQYFGPGTRLTVT.

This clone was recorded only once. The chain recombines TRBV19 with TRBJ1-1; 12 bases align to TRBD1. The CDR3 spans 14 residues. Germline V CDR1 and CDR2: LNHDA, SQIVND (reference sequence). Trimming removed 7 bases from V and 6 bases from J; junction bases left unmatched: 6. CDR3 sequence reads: CASNRDRGLAEAFF. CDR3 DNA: TGTGCCAGTAACAGGGACAGGGGGCTTGCTGAAGCTTTCTTT.

CDR3 DNA sequence: TGTGCCAGCAGCGTTTCCAGGGGCTATGAAGCTTTCTTT. Its translation: CASSVSRGYEAFF. The J gene is TRBJ1-1, the V gene TRBV7-8, with D tentatively TRBD1 (6 bases). V gave up 5 bases and J gave up 7 bases, with 14 bases separating them. The germline V gene encodes CDR1 SGHVS and CDR2 FQNEAQ. The CDR3 is 13 amino acids.

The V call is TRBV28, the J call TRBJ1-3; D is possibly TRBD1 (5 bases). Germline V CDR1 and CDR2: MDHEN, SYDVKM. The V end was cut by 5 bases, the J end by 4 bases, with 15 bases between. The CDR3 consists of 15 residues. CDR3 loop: CASSPTDGTGNTIYF. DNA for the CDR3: TGTGCCAGCAGTCCGACAGACGGCACAGGAAACACCATATATTTT. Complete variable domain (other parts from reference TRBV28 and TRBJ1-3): DVKVTQSSRYLVKRTGEKVFLECVQDMDHENMFWYRQDPGLGLRLIYFSYDVKMKEKGDIPEGYSVSREKKERFSLILESASTNQTSMYLCASSPTDGTGNTIYFGEGSWLTVV.

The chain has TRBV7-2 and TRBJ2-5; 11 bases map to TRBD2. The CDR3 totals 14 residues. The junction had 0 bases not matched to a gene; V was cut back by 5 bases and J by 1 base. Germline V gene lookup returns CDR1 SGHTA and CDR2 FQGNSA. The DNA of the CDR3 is TGTGCCAGCAGCACTAGCGGGGGCCAAGAGACCCAGTACTTC. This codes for CASSTSGGQETQYF. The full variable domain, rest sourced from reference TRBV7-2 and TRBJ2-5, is GAGVSQSPSNKVTEKGKDVELRCDPISGHTALYWYRQSLGQGLEFLIYFQGNSAPDKSGLPSDRFSAERTGGSVSTLTIQRTQQEDSAVYLCASSTSGGQETQYFGPGTRLLVL.

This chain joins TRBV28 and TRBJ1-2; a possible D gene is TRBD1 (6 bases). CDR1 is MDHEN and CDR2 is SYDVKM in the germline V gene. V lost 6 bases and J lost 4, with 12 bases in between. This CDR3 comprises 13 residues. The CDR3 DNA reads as TGTGCCAGCAGGAGACAGGATTCCTATGGCTACACCTTC. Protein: CASRRQDSYGYTF.

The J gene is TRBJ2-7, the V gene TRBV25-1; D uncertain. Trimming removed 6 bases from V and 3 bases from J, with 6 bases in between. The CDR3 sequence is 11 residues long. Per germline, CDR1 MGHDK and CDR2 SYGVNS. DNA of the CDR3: TGTGCCAGCAGGCACAGCTACGAGCAGTACTTC. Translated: CASRHSYEQYF.

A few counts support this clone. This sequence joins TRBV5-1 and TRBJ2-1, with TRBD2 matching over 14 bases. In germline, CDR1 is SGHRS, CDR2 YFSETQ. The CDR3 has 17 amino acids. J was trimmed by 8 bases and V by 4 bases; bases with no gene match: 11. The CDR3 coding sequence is TGCGCCAGCAGCCTGTGGGGTGAGGGACTAGCGGGAGATGAGCAGTTCTTC. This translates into CASSLWGEGLAGDEQFF.

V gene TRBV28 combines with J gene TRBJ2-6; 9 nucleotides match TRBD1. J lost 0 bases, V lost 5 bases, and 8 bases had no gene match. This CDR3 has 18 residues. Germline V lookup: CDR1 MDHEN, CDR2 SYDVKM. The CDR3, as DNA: TGTGCCAGCAGTACTCGGACAGGGGTGATCTCTGGGGCCAACGTCCTGACTTTC. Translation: CASSTRTGVISGANVLTF.